The rows below give T cell receptor beta chains drawn from one sample of a study of beta chain features in type 1 diabetes. The data were produced by immunoSEQ multiplex PCR, yet TCRdb's version contains in-frame clones alone and is incomplete. Of 200,000 to 250,000 clones detected, about 30% appear once; the ten largest clones hold 3.5% to 4.5%. Sample: central memory CD4+ T cells from blood. All receptors derive from a man aged 30 to 45 in good health. The CDR3 runs from the conserved cysteine through the conserved F or W. Fields, in order: J gene, D gene, V gene, clone size, CDR3 DNA, CDR3 protein. A D gene is named only where the DNA matches it firmly. Clone size, where shown, is once, few, many, or a class for clones that have expanded.

TRBJ2-1,TRBD1,TRBV5-4,-,TGTGCCAGCAGCCATCGGGACAGGGTTAAATACAATGAGCAGTTCTTC,CASSHRDRVKYNEQFF
TRBJ2-5,-,TRBV10-3,-,TGTGCCATCAGTGAGACCCTTGGGGGTCGGGAGACCCAGTACTTC,CAISETLGGRETQYF
TRBJ2-1,TRBD2,TRBV11-3,-,TGTGCCAGCAGCCGGGGGACTAGCGGGAGTAGCAATGAGCAGTTCTTC,CASSRGTSGSSNEQFF
TRBJ2-3,-,TRBV5-4,-,TGTGCCAGCAGCTTGCCCGGGACTCCTAGCACAGATACGCAGTATTTT,CASSLPGTPSTDTQYF
TRBJ2-2,-,TRBV13,-,TGTGCCAGCAGCTTATTAGGGAGCACCGGGGAGCTGTTTTTT,CASSLLGSTGELFF
TRBJ2-1,TRBD2,TRBV29-1,-,TGCAGCACCAGGCGGACTAGCGACAATGAGCAGTTCTTC,CSTRRTSDNEQFF
TRBJ2-1,-,TRBV5-4,few,TGTGCCAGCAGCTTAAGCTACAATGAGCAGTTCTTC,CASSLSYNEQFF
TRBJ2-2,TRBD2,TRBV7-7,few,TGTGCCAGCAGAGCAGGGACTAGCGGGACCGGGGAGCTGTTTTTT,CASRAGTSGTGELFF
TRBJ2-3,-,TRBV6-6,few,TGTGCCAGCACTCCTTATGGGACACAAAACACAGATACGCAGTATTTT,CASTPYGTQNTDTQYF
TRBJ2-2,TRBD2,TRBV5-1,few,TGCGCCAGCAGCTGGGGACTAGCGGGCACCGGGGAGCTGTTTTTT,CASSWGLAGTGELFF
TRBJ2-7,TRBD2,TRBV18,few,TGTGCCAGCTCACGGCCCTCCGCTAGCGGGAATTACGAGCAGTACTTC,CASSRPSASGNYEQYF
TRBJ2-3,TRBD2,TRBV28,few,TGTGCCAGCAGTACAACTAGCGTGGGTGCAGATACGCAGTATTTT,CASSTTSVGADTQYF
TRBJ2-7,-,TRBV28,few,TGTGCCAGCAGTTCACCCAGGAGGGCGCTCTACGAGCAGTACTTC,CASSSPRRALYEQYF
TRBJ2-3,-,TRBV7-2,few,TGTGCCAGCAGCACTGGCAGCTTTTATGCGCAGTATTTT,CASSTGSFYAQYF
TRBJ1-1,-,TRBV5-6,-,TGTGCCAGCAGCTTCCCCCACATAGGTTCCGCGAACACTGAAGCTTTCTTT,CASSFPHIGSANTEAFF
TRBJ2-5,-,TRBV7-2,many,TGTGCCAGCAGCCTAAACGGGGGCCAGGAGACCCAGTACTTC,CASSLNGGQETQYF
TRBJ1-3,-,TRBV30,-,TGTGCCTGGACCCCCCTGGGCTACTCTGGAAACACCATATATTTT,CAWTPLGYSGNTIYF
TRBJ2-1,-,TRBV6-5,few,TGTGCCATCAGTGAGTCGCCCGGACAACGGTTCTTC,CAISESPGQRFF
TRBJ2-5,TRBD2,TRBV9,-,TGTGCCAGCAGCGTAGGGACTAGCGGTTCGGGGACCCAGTACTTC,CASSVGTSGSGTQYF
TRBJ1-5,TRBD1,TRBV30,many,TGTGCCTGGAGTAGCCGGGACAGGGGGAATCAGCCCCAGCATTTT,CAWSSRDRGNQPQHF
TRBJ2-5,TRBD1,TRBV15,few,TGTGCCACCAGCGCCGGACAGGGGGTTGAGACCCAGTACTTC,CATSAGQGVETQYF
TRBJ1-2,-,TRBV2,-,TGTGCCAGATCCGGAGGTAACTATGGCTACACCTTC,CARSGGNYGYTF
TRBJ1-6,TRBD1,TRBV30,-,TGTGCCTGGACCCCAGGGGACAGGGAAAATTCACCCCTCCACTTT,CAWTPGDRENSPLHF
TRBJ2-1,TRBD1,TRBV25-1,many,TGTGCCAGCAGTGAGTCATACAGGGGAGATGAGCAGTTCTTC,CASSESYRGDEQFF
TRBJ2-7,-,TRBV2,-,TGTGCCAGCAGTGTACCGGACACCCAAAGCTCCTACGAGCAGTACTTC,CASSVPDTQSSYEQYF
TRBJ2-2,-,TRBV9,-,TGTGCCAGCAGCGTCAGCACGGGGAACACCGGGGAGCTGTTTTTT,CASSVSTGNTGELFF
TRBJ2-3,-,TRBV10-3,-,TGTGCCATCAGTGACCCGACTTTCCGCACAGATACGCAGTATTTT,CAISDPTFRTDTQYF
TRBJ2-5,-,TRBV10-3,-,TGTGCCAGCCAGGAGAGCCCGGGGGAGACCCAGTACTTC,CASQESPGETQYF
TRBJ2-5,TRBD1,TRBV7-2,-,TGTGCCAGCAGCACAGGACAGGGCGAGACCCAGTACTTC,CASSTGQGETQYF
TRBJ2-1,TRBD1,TRBV30,-,TGTGCCTGGAACGGGGACAGGGCTTACAATGAGCAGTTCTTC,CAWNGDRAYNEQFF
TRBJ2-1,-,TRBV6-5,few,TGTGCCAGCAGCCGTGGGGATGAGCAGTTCTTC,CASSRGDEQFF
TRBJ2-7,TRBD1,TRBV5-6,few,TGTGCCAGCAGCTCGCTGACCCGGACAGGATCCTACGAGCAGTACTTC,CASSSLTRTGSYEQYF
TRBJ2-1,TRBD2,TRBV4-2,-,TGTGCCAGCAGCCCCCCTAGCGGTGAGCAGTTCTTC,CASSPPSGEQFF
TRBJ2-1,TRBD2,TRBV5-1,-,TGCGCCAGCAGCCCGGGACTAGCGGTCTACAATGAGCAGTTCTTC,CASSPGLAVYNEQFF
TRBJ2-7,TRBD2,TRBV2,-,TGTGCCAGCACTCCGGGACTAGCGGGGGGCTCCGATTTC,CASTPGLAGGSDF
TRBJ2-5,TRBD1,TRBV7-6,-,TGTGCCAGCAGCCTCCCTCTAGGGACAGGAGAGACCCAGTACTTC,CASSLPLGTGETQYF
TRBJ2-5,-,TRBV6-5,-,TGTGCCAGCAGTTACGGGGAGACAGGGACCCAGTACTTC,CASSYGETGTQYF
TRBJ2-3,-,TRBV5-4,few,TGTGCCAGTCAGAGAGGGACTAGCACAGATACGCAGTATTTT,CASQRGTSTDTQYF
TRBJ2-7,TRBD1,TRBV18,-,TGTGCCAGCTCACCCGGGACAGGGAACTACGAGCAGTACTTC,CASSPGTGNYEQYF
TRBJ2-1,TRBD2,TRBV2,-,TGTGCCAGCAGTGAGCGTAGCGGGGGGGCTGGCAATGAGCAGTTCTTC,CASSERSGGAGNEQFF
TRBJ2-7,-,TRBV15,many,TGTGCCACCAGCCAACACCAGAACTACGAGCAGTACTTC,CATSQHQNYEQYF
TRBJ2-1,-,TRBV5-1,few,TGCGCCAGCAGTTCAAGGCTCGACTACAATGAGCAGTTCTTC,CASSSRLDYNEQFF
TRBJ1-2,-,TRBV14,-,TGTGCCAGCAGCCAAGCCGGCTATGGCTACACCTTC,CASSQAGYGYTF
TRBJ2-5,TRBD1,TRBV25-1,-,TGTGCCAGCAGTGCCGGGACAGGGAGGGGGGAGACCCAGTACTTC,CASSAGTGRGETQYF
TRBJ1-5,-,TRBV11-2,few,TGTGCCAGCAGCTTAGAACCGGGTTTCAATCAGCCCCAGCATTTT,CASSLEPGFNQPQHF
TRBJ2-5,-,TRBV10-3,-,TGTGCCATCAGTGAGGCGCCGATCCGTAGACCGAAAGAGACCCAGTACTTC,CAISEAPIRRPKETQYF
TRBJ2-3,TRBD2,TRBV5-1,few,TGCGCCAGCAGATCCGGACTAGCTGCGAACCGGGATACGCAGTATTTT,CASRSGLAANRDTQYF
TRBJ2-5,-,TRBV4-1,-,TGCGCCAGCAGCCAAGATCAGCAGGGGAGAGGGGAGACCCAGTACTTC,CASSQDQQGRGETQYF
TRBJ2-3,TRBD2,TRBV4-1,-,TGCGCCAGCAGCCAAGTGGGACTAGTAACAGATACGCAGTATTTT,CASSQVGLVTDTQYF
TRBJ1-5,-,TRBV4-3,-,TGCGCCAGCAGCCGAGAAAGGGTAAATCAGCCCCAGCATTTT,CASSRERVNQPQHF
TRBJ1-6,-,TRBV30,-,TGTGCCTGGAGTGCCGAATATAATTCACCCCTCCACTTT,CAWSAEYNSPLHF
TRBJ2-7,TRBD1,TRBV11-3,-,TGTGCCAGCAGCTTACTCCGGGATCGTGACAGGGGATACGAGCAGTACTTC,CASSLLRDRDRGYEQYF